The clone carrying this T cell receptor (beta chain) turned up a few times. The sample originates from a study of identical twins. One entry per CDR3 protein results from TCRdb running MiXCR on the 5' RACE reads. This sample has approximately 230,000 distinct CDR3 sequences, with 6.5% found just once. The CDR3 has 15 residues. V lost 1 base, J lost 7 bases, and 7 bases stayed unmatched. Germline V CDR1 and CDR2: LGHNA, YSLEER. These data are also associated with another study on T cells expressing NK-cell markers. That paper states: In the group of eight sequenced donors, seven were HCMV-seropositive and one was seronegative.

The TCR comes from a woman younger than 30 in good health. V is TRBV4-3 and J is TRBJ1-2, with 9 bases lining up with TRBD1. The sample consisted of CD8+ T cells sorted from blood. The CDR3 DNA reads TGCGCCAGCAGCCAAGGAGGGACAGGGTTTTCTGGCTACACCTTC. Translated, it gives CASSQGGTGFSGYTF.